A single sample is the source of the 11 T cell receptor beta chains below, sequenced in a study of shared clonotypes between healthy human individuals. Positive CCR7 selection of CD45RO-negative cells yielded the naive CD8 cells, and terminally differentiated effector memory CD45RA+ cells were excluded. Produced via immunoSEQ multiplex PCR; TCRdb's table is partial and in-frame only. The sample contains over 2,000,000 clones, about 93% of which appear only once. Sequenced input: naive CD8+ T cells from PBMCs. The receptors here all came from a man younger than 30 in good health. Some clones in this sample may be carry-over from other donors' samples.

The rearrangement joins TRBV13 to TRBJ2-1; the match to TRBD2 covers 13 bases. Germline V gives CDR1 PRHDT, CDR2 FYEKMQ (reference sequence). J lost 9 bases, V lost 5 bases, and 7 bases had no gene match. The length of the CDR3 is 15 residues. In DNA, the CDR3 is TGTGCCAGCAGCGCTACTAGCGGGAGGGCCCCTGAGCAGTTCTTC. Translated, it gives CASSATSGRAPEQFF.

This chain links TRBV11-2 with TRBJ2-1; TRBD2 agrees at 7 bases. Germline lookup yields CDR1 SGHAT and CDR2 FQNNGV. The CDR3 has 15 amino acids. The J segment lost 10 bases and the V segment lost 5 bases, leaving 14 bases of the junction unmatched. CDR3 DNA sequence: TGTGCCAGCAGCCACGGGGAGGGACTTCTGTGGGAGCAGTTCTTC. Encoded protein: CASSHGEGLLWEQFF.

V gene TRBV27 combines with J gene TRBJ1-5, with 9 bases identical to TRBD1. CDR3 length: 19 amino acids. The V gene end was trimmed by 6 bases and the J gene end by 4 bases; junction bases not matched to a gene: 19. In germline, CDR1 is MNHEY, CDR2 SMNVEV (reference sequence). The CDR3 is CASSHLQRTGEIANQPQHF. The CDR3 DNA is TGTGCCAGCAGCCATCTACAAAGGACAGGGGAAATTGCTAATCAGCCCCAGCATTTT.

This chain joins TRBV4-1 and TRBJ2-5; weak D call: TRBD1 (6 bases). The CDR3 length is 16 residues. Trimming took 1 base from V and 5 from J, leaving 17 bases between them. In germline, CDR1 is MGHRA, CDR2 YSYEKL. The CDR3, as DNA: TGCGCCAGCAGCCAAGTAGGCGCAGGGGCCCAGGAGACCCAGTACTTC. Translating it yields CASSQVGAGAQETQYF.

V usage is TRBV29-1 and J usage is TRBJ2-1; TRBD2 aligns across 10 bases. V lost 3 bases, J lost 9 bases, and 5 bases stayed unmatched. Germline V gene lookup returns CDR1 SQVTM and CDR2 ANQGSEA. The CDR3 is 13 amino acids. The chain's CDR3 is CSVDPSGSSEQFF. The CDR3 DNA reads TGCAGCGTTGATCCTAGCGGGAGTAGTGAGCAGTTCTTC.

The chain combines TRBV7-9 with TRBJ2-7; no reliable D call. V lost 5 bases and J 3 bases, leaving 17 bases between the germline ends. The CDR3 loop spans 15 amino acids. The germline CDR1 and CDR2 sequences are SEHNR and FQNEAQ (reference sequence). The CDR3 DNA sequence: TGTGCCAGCAGCCCCCGAATGGCCAGACACTACGAGCAGTACTTC. Its protein is CASSPRMARHYEQYF. The whole variable domain, filled in from reference TRBV7-9 and TRBJ2-7, reads DTGVSQNPRHKITKRGQNVTFRCDPISEHNRLYWYRQTLGQGPEFLTYFQNEAQLEKSRLLSDRFSAERPKGSFSTLEIQRTEQGDSAMYLCASSPRMARHYEQYFGPGTRLTVT.

This chain uses TRBV2 with TRBJ1-5, with D tentatively TRBD1 (6 bases). V was shortened by 4 bases and J by 7 bases, with 17 bases between the two germline ends. CDR3 size: 15 residues. Germline CDR1 SNHLY, CDR2 FYNNEI. CDR3 sequence: CASSARGSLGQPQHF. CDR3 nucleotide sequence: TGTGCCAGCAGTGCCAGGGGAAGTTTAGGGCAGCCCCAGCATTTT.

The chain couples TRBV7-3 to TRBJ1-1; 9 bases map to TRBD1. Germline V gives CDR1 SGHTA, CDR2 FQGTGA. V lost 5 bases, J lost 8 bases, and 9 bases stayed unmatched. The CDR3 runs to 14 residues. The CDR3 loop is CASSITGGPIEAFF. As DNA, the CDR3 is TGTGCCAGCAGCATCACAGGGGGCCCAATCGAAGCTTTCTTT.

Of note for this clone: Other DNA sequences in the same sample also yield this CDR3. V gene TRBV27 combines with J gene TRBJ2-2, with D tentatively TRBD2 (5 bases). Germline V lookup: CDR1 MNHEY, CDR2 SMNVEV (reference sequence). There are 13 residues in the CDR3. Between the trimmed V and J ends, which lost 6 bases and 6 bases, there was a span of 11 bases. The CDR3 DNA is TGTGCCAGCAGCGCCAGAGGGCCCGGGGAGCTGTTTTTT. This encodes CASSARGPGELFF.

The chain uses TRBV28 and TRBJ2-7; D is possibly TRBD1 (6 bases). The CDR3 is made up of 14 amino acids. V shed 2 bases and J shed 4 bases, with 12 bases lying between them. Germline CDR1 MDHEN, CDR2 SYDVKM. This CDR3 reads CASSLRNRDYEQYF. The CDR3 DNA reads TGTGCCAGCAGTTTACGTAACAGGGATTACGAGCAGTACTTC.

V usage is TRBV6-1 and J usage is TRBJ1-4; possible D gene TRBD1, 5 bases. Germline V gene data show CDR1 as MNHNS and CDR2 as SASEGT. Trimming left V 6 bases short and J 8 bases short, with 19 bases between. This CDR3 is built from 15 residues. CDR3 nucleotide sequence: TGTGCCAGCAGCCCCGACTCAGGACACGGGGAAAAACTGTTTTTT. This encodes CASSPDSGHGEKLFF.